This is a list of T cell receptor beta chains from one sample in a study of blood T cell repertoires in COVID-19. Clones were sequenced by immunoSEQ multiplex PCR, and TCRdb holds only the in-frame ones, with some missing. Altogether about 150,000 clones are present, about 83% being singletons, with the ten largest covering around 13%. Sequenced: peripheral blood. The receptors come from a woman of 80 years or more with acute or convalescent COVID-19. CDR3s include the opening cysteine and the closing phenylalanine or tryptophan. Fields, in order: D gene, V gene, J gene, clone size, CDR3 DNA, CDR3 protein. A D gene is named only where the DNA matches it firmly. A row's size may be missing; if present it is once, few, many or a size class.

D: NA; V: TRBV1; J: TRBJ2-7; size: NA; DNA: TGCACCAGCAGCCAGCCGGGACTCTTCTACGAGCAGTACTTC; CDR3: CTSSQPGLFYEQYF
D: NA; V: TRBV11-3; J: TRBJ2-7; size: NA; DNA: TGTGCCAGCAGCTTAGCTAGGGAGGACGAGCAGTACTTC; CDR3: CASSLAREDEQYF
D: NA; V: TRBV21-1; J: TRBJ1-2; size: NA; DNA: TGTGCCAGCAGCAAAGCAAGGGCAGGGGGACCCTATGGCTACACCTTC; CDR3: CASSKARAGGPYGYTF
D: NA; V: TRBV24-1; J: TRBJ2-7; size: NA; DNA: TGTGCCACCAGTGATGTGGGCCAGCAGTACTTC; CDR3: CATSDVGQQYF
D: NA; V: TRBV28; J: TRBJ2-2; size: NA; DNA: TGTGCCAGCACCGCGGGTCTGTGGGGTACCGGGGAGCTGTTTTTT; CDR3: CASTAGLWGTGELFF
D: NA; V: TRBV4-1; J: TRBJ1-6; size: NA; DNA: TGCGCCAGCAGCCAAACGGTGGATTCACCCCTCCACTTT; CDR3: CASSQTVDSPLHF
D: NA; V: TRBV19; J: TRBJ1-3; size: NA; DNA: TGTGCCAGTAGTATTACAGGGATCTCTGGAAACACCATATATTTT; CDR3: CASSITGISGNTIYF
D: NA; V: TRBV7-6; J: TRBJ1-4; size: once; DNA: TGTGCCAGCAGCCGCACGACAGCGAGTGAAAAACTGTTTTTT; CDR3: CASSRTTASEKLFF
D: NA; V: TRBV2; J: TRBJ1-1; size: NA; DNA: TGTGCCAGCAGTGAACTCTACAGTGGGTTAACTGAAGCTTTCTTT; CDR3: CASSELYSGLTEAFF
D: NA; V: TRBV7-3; J: TRBJ2-7; size: NA; DNA: TGTGCCAGCAGCTTAGGCGGGGTCCCAGGCTCCTACGAGCAGTACTTC; CDR3: CASSLGGVPGSYEQYF
D: NA; V: TRBV6-5; J: TRBJ1-6; size: NA; DNA: TGTGCCAGCAGTTCGAGCCTAGGGGGTTATTCACCCCTCCACTTT; CDR3: CASSSSLGGYSPLHF
D: NA; V: TRBV4-1; J: TRBJ1-2; size: many; DNA: TGCGCCAGCCGGGGGGGTTTCGGCTATGGCTACACCTTC; CDR3: CASRGGFGYGYTF
D: TRBD1; V: TRBV5-1; J: TRBJ2-2; size: NA; DNA: TGCGCCAGCAGTCCACAGGGACAGGGTGCCGGGGAGCTGTTTTTT; CDR3: CASSPQGQGAGELFF
D: NA; V: TRBV11-2; J: TRBJ2-7; size: few; DNA: TGTGCCAGCAGCCGCCGCCAGGGCGGGAAGGGCGAGCAGTACTTC; CDR3: CASSRRQGGKGEQYF
D: NA; V: TRBV5-1; J: TRBJ2-5; size: NA; DNA: TGCGCCAGCAGCTTGGCCTGGGGGAGGAGAGAGACCCAGTACTTC; CDR3: CASSLAWGRRETQYF
D: NA; V: TRBV12-3/TRBV12-4; J: TRBJ2-2; size: NA; DNA: TGTGCCAGCAGGTCGACACGAACCGGGGAGCTGTTTTTT; CDR3: CASRSTRTGELFF
D: NA; V: TRBV6-5; J: TRBJ2-6; size: NA; DNA: TGTGCCAGCAGGGGCACCCGGTCTGGGGCCAACGTCCTGACTTTC; CDR3: CASRGTRSGANVLTF
D: TRBD1; V: TRBV19; J: TRBJ2-7; size: NA; DNA: TGTGCCAGTAGACCACCGGGACAGGGGCGCGAGCAGTACTTC; CDR3: CASRPPGQGREQYF
D: TRBD1; V: TRBV10-2; J: TRBJ1-1; size: NA; DNA: TGCGCCAGCAGTTTACAGGGGTCGGGGAACACTGAAGCTTTCTTT; CDR3: CASSLQGSGNTEAFF
D: TRBD1; V: TRBV30; J: TRBJ2-7; size: NA; DNA: TGTGCCTGGGGGGACAGGGGCTTTGGCGAGCAGTACTTC; CDR3: CAWGDRGFGEQYF
D: NA; V: TRBV6-2/TRBV6-3; J: TRBJ1-2; size: NA; DNA: TGTGCCAGCAGCCCTCAGGGGTTGGGAGGCTACACCTTC; CDR3: CASSPQGLGGYTF
D: NA; V: TRBV3-1/TRBV3-2; J: TRBJ2-5; size: NA; DNA: TGTGCCAGCAGCTTAGGGGGGGGCCAAGAGACCCAGTACTTC; CDR3: CASSLGGGQETQYF
D: NA; V: TRBV19; J: TRBJ2-1; size: NA; DNA: TGTGCCAGTAGAAATCGACAGTTCTCCTACAATGAGCAGTTCTTC; CDR3: CASRNRQFSYNEQFF
D: TRBD1; V: TRBV5-1; J: TRBJ1-1; size: NA; DNA: TGCGCCAGCAGCTTGGGACAGGGGTTCATGAACACTGAAGCTTTCTTT; CDR3: CASSLGQGFMNTEAFF
D: TRBD1; V: TRBV9; J: TRBJ1-3; size: NA; DNA: TGTGCCAGCAGCGTAGGAGGTGGACAGGTTCACTCTGGAAACACCATATATTTT; CDR3: CASSVGGGQVHSGNTIYF
D: NA; V: TRBV6-2/TRBV6-3; J: TRBJ2-2; size: NA; DNA: TGTGCCAGCAGTTACTCAGACAGAAACACCGGGGAGCTGTTTTTT; CDR3: CASSYSDRNTGELFF
D: TRBD1; V: TRBV27; J: TRBJ1-5; size: NA; DNA: TGTGCCAGCAGTTTATCGGGGACAGGGGGAGGTCAGCCCCAGCATTTT; CDR3: CASSLSGTGGGQPQHF
D: NA; V: TRBV6-2/TRBV6-3; J: TRBJ2-2; size: NA; DNA: TGTGCCAGCACCCCGATAGTGGCGGCCGGGGAGCTGTTTTTT; CDR3: CASTPIVAAGELFF
D: NA; V: TRBV27; J: TRBJ2-7; size: NA; DNA: TGTGCCAGCAGTTTCGCCGGGACTGGGCTCTACGAGCAGTACTTC; CDR3: CASSFAGTGLYEQYF
D: TRBD1; V: TRBV15; J: TRBJ1-5; size: NA; DNA: TGTGCCACCAGCAGAGGGGACAGGGACATCAATCAGCCCCAGCATTTT; CDR3: CATSRGDRDINQPQHF
D: NA; V: TRBV7-8; J: TRBJ1-1; size: NA; DNA: TGTGCCAGCAGCCTAGGCACACGGAACACTGAAGCTTTCTTT; CDR3: CASSLGTRNTEAFF
D: NA; V: TRBV2; J: TRBJ1-5; size: NA; DNA: TGTGCCAGCAGTGGCCAGGGTGCGAGCAATCAGCCCCAGCATTTT; CDR3: CASSGQGASNQPQHF
D: NA; V: TRBV30; J: TRBJ1-5; size: few; DNA: TGTGCCTGGAGTCCAACAGGTACCAATCAGCCCCAGCATTTT; CDR3: CAWSPTGTNQPQHF